Here is one TCR beta chain with its context. Its antigen is currently unknown. The CDR3 is 11 amino acids. V was shortened by 6 bases and J by 5 bases, with 8 bases between the two germline ends. From germline, CDR1 is MNHNY and CDR2 SVGAGI (reference sequence). The data belong to a study of immune evolution from preneoplasia to lung adenocarcinoma. Whole-study findings and limits: Compared with EGFR-mutant or double wild-type lesions, KRAS-mutant nodules were more clonal.

Between the mid-2010s and the late 2010s, patients underwent resection in Japan or China. Each case's diagnosis was confirmed by two pathologists on H&E. Libraries were prepared by immunoSEQ multiplex PCR; TCRdb keeps only in-frame clonotypes and omits some of them. The repertoire includes some 4,500 clones, 65% to 80% of them detected once, and 6% to 8% sits in the top ten. The sample consisted of FFPE minimally invasive lung adenocarcinoma tissue. The rearrangement joins TRBV6-6 to TRBJ2-7, with D hard to call. The receptor was derived from a person over 45 with lung adenocarcinoma. CDR3 sequence: CASRGDNEQYF. Written as DNA, the CDR3 is TGTGCCAGCAGAGGAGACAACGAGCAGTACTTC.